The 15 T cell receptor beta chains listed next were all sequenced from one sample in a study of cytomegalovirus exposure and HLA in healthy donors. The PCR employed 60 Vbeta primers together with 13 Jbeta primers. Repertoires were generated with immunoSEQ multiplex PCR, while TCRdb's copy carries only in-frame clones and drops some. This table holds approximately 150,000 clones, approximately 80% found once. Sequencing was done on a sample of PBMCs. The receptors were gathered from a man in his thirties or forties in good health and CMV-seropositive.

The rearrangement links TRBV7-2 to TRBJ2-7, with TRBD2 as a possible D gene (6 bases). The CDR3 is 15 residues long. Germline V gene data show CDR1 as SGHTA and CDR2 as FQGNSA. Between the trimmed V and J ends, which lost 2 bases and 7 bases, there was a span of 18 bases. The CDR3 sequence is CASSLSTGVNGEQYF. In DNA, the CDR3 is TGTGCCAGCAGCTTATCTACGGGAGTTAACGGGGAGCAGTACTTC.

The chain is built from TRBV2 and TRBJ2-1, with D uncertain. CDR3 size: 17 residues. V gave up 2 bases and J gave up 2 bases, with 16 bases separating them. Germline CDR1 SNHLY, CDR2 FYNNEI. This CDR3 reads CASSERGRGITYNEQFF. CDR3 DNA sequence: TGTGCCAGCAGTGAACGTGGTCGCGGTATAACCTACAATGAGCAGTTCTTC.

This sequence joins TRBV29-1 and TRBJ2-3; D possibly corresponds to TRBD2 (5 bases). Germline V gene data show CDR1 as SQVTM and CDR2 as ANQGSEA. The CDR3 has 13 amino acids. The ends were cut back, 4 bases at V and 3 bases at J, with 11 bases in the middle. The CDR3 here is CSVVPSGTDTQYF. The CDR3 DNA is TGCAGCGTTGTACCATCGGGGACAGATACGCAGTATTTT.

The J gene is TRBJ1-5, the V gene TRBV10-1; no firm D call. Deletions cut 3 bases from V and 2 bases from J, with 5 bases between. This CDR3 has 13 amino acids. Per germline, CDR1 WNHNN and CDR2 SYGVQD (reference sequence). The CDR3 reads CASSDQGNQPQHF. Here the CDR3 DNA reads TGCGCCAGCAGTGACCAGGGCAATCAGCCCCAGCATTTT.

The chain uses TRBV4-3 and TRBJ2-5; a weak D match, TRBD1 (5 bases). The DNA end favors TRBJ2-7, so the J call may be wrong. Germline CDR1 reads LGHNA; CDR2 reads YSLEER. The CDR3 has 16 residues. CDR3 nucleotides: TGCGCCAGCAGCCACCCGGACAAGGTTAAGTCCTACGAGCAGTACTTC. It codes for CASSHPDKVKSYEQYF.

The genes are TRBV10-1 and TRBJ2-3; TRBD2 aligns across 13 bases. Losses at the gene ends were 2 bases for V and 1 base for J; bases not matched to a gene: 3. This CDR3 is 17 amino acids long. Per germline, CDR1 WNHNN and CDR2 SYGVQD (reference sequence). The DNA for the CDR3 is TGCGCCAGCAGTGAGGGGACTAGCGGGACCCGCACAGATACGCAGTATTTT. The encoded protein is CASSEGTSGTRTDTQYF.

The J gene is TRBJ2-7, the V gene TRBV28; 7 bases map to TRBD1. Germline V gene lookup returns CDR1 MDHEN and CDR2 SYDVKM. The CDR3 consists of 15 residues. J was trimmed by 1 base and V by 7 bases; bases with no gene match: 10. The CDR3 bases are TGTGCCAGCACCTCGGGACAGCAGCAATCCTACGAGCAGTACTTC. As protein: CASTSGQQQSYEQYF.

To note about this clone: Additional DNA sequences in this sample encode the identical CDR3. This rearrangement joins TRBV7-9 to TRBJ1-2, with 10 bases fitting TRBD1. The CDR3 has 14 amino acids. Trimming took 5 bases from V and 2 from J; bases not matched to a gene: 2. Germline V gene data show CDR1 as SEHNR and CDR2 as FQNEAQ (reference sequence). CDR3 loop: CASSPGQGNYGYTF. The CDR3 nucleotides read TGTGCCAGCAGCCCGGGACAGGGGAACTATGGCTACACCTTC.

The chain combines TRBV11-3 with TRBJ1-2; maybe TRBD1 (5 bases). Trimming took off 1 base at V and 5 bases at J, with 11 bases between the two ends. The CDR3 consists of 14 residues. Germline CDR1 reads SGHNT; CDR2 reads YENEEA. The CDR3 nucleotides read TGTGCCAGCAGCTTAGTCGGCACAGGTTATGGCTACACCTTC. Its translation is CASSLVGTGYGYTF.

The V call is TRBV14, the J call TRBJ1-4; 8 nucleotides match TRBD1. Germline CDR1 SGHDN, CDR2 FVKESK. The length of the CDR3 is 15 residues. V lost 4 bases to trimming and J lost 8 bases; unmatched junction nucleotides: 9. CDR3 coding DNA: TGTGCCAGCAGCCTCTTGACAGGGGTAGGGGAAAAACTGTTTTTT. This codes for CASSLLTGVGEKLFF.

The rearrangement uses TRBV5-1 and TRBJ2-1; a weak D match, TRBD2 (6 bases). Germline V CDR1 and CDR2: SGHRS, YFSETQ. The CDR3 sequence is 13 residues long. V lost 4 bases, J lost 10 bases, and 15 bases lay in between. The CDR3 sequence is CASSREGGSEQFF. The CDR3 nucleotides are TGCGCCAGCAGCCGGGAAGGAGGGTCAGAGCAGTTCTTC. The full variable domain, rest sourced from reference TRBV5-1 and TRBJ2-1, is KAGVTQTPRYLIKTRGQQVTLSCSPISGHRSVSWYQQTPGQGLQFLFEYFSETQRNKGNFPGRFSGRQFSNSRSEMNVSTLELGDSALYLCASSREGGSEQFFGPGTRLTVL.

The rearrangement joins TRBV19 to TRBJ1-1; 8 bases align to TRBD1. V trimming: 9 bases; J trimming: 4 bases; junction bases outside the gene matches: 4. Germline V gene sequence: CDR1 LNHDA, CDR2 SQIVND (reference sequence). The CDR3 contains 12 residues. In DNA form, the CDR3 reads TGTGCCAGCCGTACAGGGGGCACTGAAGCTTTCTTT. Protein sequence: CASRTGGTEAFF. Full variable domain (remainder filled in from reference TRBV19 and TRBJ1-1): DGGITQSPKYLFRKEGQNVTLSCEQNLNHDAMYWYRQDPGQGLRLIYYSQIVNDFQKGDIAEGYSVSREKKESFPLTVTSAQKNPTAFYLCASRTGGTEAFFGQGTRLTVV.

The chain combines TRBV2 with TRBJ2-1; 11 nucleotides line up with TRBD2. Germline V lookup: CDR1 SNHLY, CDR2 FYNNEI. After removal of 6 bases from V and 4 bases from J, the junction contained 8 bases not matched to a gene. This CDR3 comprises 16 residues. The DNA of the CDR3 is TGTGCCAGCAGGACCCCGGGACTAGCGGCTTACAATGAGCAGTTCTTC. This codes for CASRTPGLAAYNEQFF.

The chain joins TRBV6-1 to TRBJ1-2, with D unclear. CDR3 length equals 12 residues. The germline gives CDR1 MNHNS, CDR2 SASEGT. With 2 bases removed from V and 5 bases from J, the gap between germline ends came to 6 bases. In DNA form, the CDR3 reads TGTGCCAGCAGTGAACCGTCTTATGGCTACACCTTC. Translated, it gives CASSEPSYGYTF.

The chain is built from TRBV7-6 and TRBJ1-5, with unresolved D. Trimming stripped 3 bases from V and 5 bases from J, with 11 bases between. The CDR3 is 14 amino acids. Germline assignment: CDR1 SGHVS and CDR2 FNYEAQ. The CDR3 spells CASSLAPGYQPQHF. The CDR3, as DNA: TGTGCCAGCAGCTTGGCCCCCGGGTATCAGCCCCAGCATTTT.